These 9 T cell receptor beta chains came from one sample sequenced in a study of T cell responses to AZD1222 COVID-19 vaccine. TCRdb keeps only in-frame clones here, not all; method: immunoSEQ multiplex PCR. The sample lists approximately 81,000 clones, about nine tenths occurring once. Sequenced material: peripheral blood, taken on day 0 of MenACWY control vaccination. These receptors were taken from an adult in good health.

The rearrangement joins TRBV6-6 to TRBJ2-1, with D unclear. The CDR3 extends over 13 amino acids. V was shortened by 7 bases and J by 2 bases, with 9 bases between the two germline ends. The germline V gene has CDR1 MNHNY and CDR2 SVGAGI (reference sequence). In DNA form, the CDR3 reads TGTGCCAGCACCCTGGTGACCTACAATGAGCAGTTCTTC. Translating gives CASTLVTYNEQFF.

This clone was observed once. V usage is TRBV5-1 and J usage is TRBJ1-4; D might be TRBD1 (5 bases). Germline CDR1 and CDR2: SGHRS and YFSETQ. Between the trimmed V and J ends, which lost 4 bases and 4 bases, there was a span of 14 bases. CDR3 length: 15 residues. CDR3 sequence (DNA): TGCGCCAGCAGCCCCTGGGGAGGGGATAATGAAAAACTGTTTTTT. This encodes CASSPWGGDNEKLFF.

This chain uses TRBV11-2 with TRBJ2-7, with D possibly being TRBD1 (5 bases). Deletions cut 0 bases from V and 7 bases from J, with 22 bases between. Germline assignment: CDR1 SGHAT and CDR2 FQNNGV. This CDR3 has 17 residues. CDR3 sequence: CASSLDVRTPVLREQYF. DNA of the CDR3: TGTGCCAGCAGCTTAGATGTCAGGACACCCGTCTTGCGGGAGCAGTACTTC.

The V and J genes are TRBV29-1 and TRBJ1-6, with a weak D call TRBD1 (5 bases). The CDR3 is 13 residues long. The V end lost 5 bases, the J end lost 11 bases, and 16 bases lay between the germline ends. Germline V gene sequence: CDR1 SQVTM, CDR2 ANQGSEA. The CDR3 region is CSVQNGASAPLHF. The CDR3, as DNA: TGCAGCGTTCAAAATGGGGCATCGGCACCCCTCCACTTT.

The CDR3 protein is CASSAGDYRESNQPQHF. The CDR3 bases are TGTGCCAGCAGCGCAGGCGACTACAGGGAAAGCAATCAGCCCCAGCATTTT. The chain recombines TRBV7-9 with TRBJ1-5; D possibly corresponds to TRBD1 (6 bases). CDR1 is SEHNR, CDR2 FQNEAQ, per germline (reference sequence). The CDR3 sequence is 17 residues long. V lost 5 bases and J lost 1, with 18 bases in between.

This rearrangement joins TRBV11-2 to TRBJ1-1; TRBD1 agrees at 10 bases. The CDR3 is 16 amino acids. V lost 5 bases to trimming and J lost 0 bases; unmatched junction nucleotides: 6. Germline V gene lookup returns CDR1 SGHAT and CDR2 FQNNGV. CDR3 residues: CASSPWTGGMNTEAFF. The CDR3 region has the DNA TGTGCCAGCAGCCCCTGGACAGGGGGAATGAACACTGAAGCTTTCTTT.

V usage is TRBV5-1 and J usage is TRBJ2-7; D is undetermined. V dropped 10 bases and J dropped 3 bases, with 20 bases sitting between them. Germline V CDR1 and CDR2: SGHRS, YFSETQ. The CDR3 extends over 14 amino acids. The CDR3 nucleotides are TGCGCCTCCAGTTCCGGTCAAACGGGCTACGAGCAGTACTTC. The encoded protein is CASSSGQTGYEQYF.

This clone was recorded a few times. A junction end diverges from the germline sequence, so it may reflect a read error. J is TRBJ2-3 and V is TRBV12-3 or TRBV12-4, with 10 bases that match TRBD2. This CDR3 is built from 13 residues. CDR3 residues: CASSVLLAGSYNF. CDR3 bases: TGTGCCAGCAGCGTCTTACTAGCGGGATCTTACAACTTT.

This chain uses TRBV6-5 with TRBJ1-1; 9 bases are a match to TRBD1. The CDR3 length is 14 residues. V trimming: 6 bases; J trimming: 4 bases; junction bases outside the gene matches: 6. The germline CDR1 and CDR2 sequences are MNHEY and SVGAGI. The CDR3 DNA sequence: TGTGCCAGCAGCACTACAGGGGGCCGCACTGAAGCTTTCTTT. Its protein product is CASSTTGGRTEAFF.